This is a list of T cell receptor beta chains from one sample in a study of blood T cell repertoires in COVID-19. Libraries were prepared by immunoSEQ multiplex PCR; TCRdb keeps only in-frame clonotypes and omits some of them. The data show around 150,000 clones, under 90% seen once. Material for sequencing was peripheral blood. The receptors were gathered from a woman of 80 years or more with acute or convalescent COVID-19. The CDR3 runs from the conserved cysteine through the conserved F or W. A D gene is named only where the DNA matches it firmly. Size values are once, few and many counts, or a class for expanded clones, and some rows have none.

V	D	size	J	CDR3	DNA
TRBV24-1	.	.	TRBJ2-2	CATRSAGELFF	TGTGCCACCAGAAGCGCCGGGGAGCTGTTTTTT
TRBV28	.	.	TRBJ1-1	CASRPSGGGNTEAFF	TGTGCCAGCAGACCCTCGGGGGGAGGGAACACTGAAGCTTTCTTT
TRBV5-5	.	.	TRBJ2-3	CASSLIADTQYF	TGTGCCAGCAGCTTGATCGCAGATACGCAGTATTTT
TRBV18	TRBD1	once	TRBJ2-7	CASSPGTGMSEQYF	TGTGCCAGCTCACCCGGGACAGGGATGAGCGAGCAGTACTTC
TRBV27	TRBD1	once	TRBJ2-7	CASSLFPPGQGTYEQYF	TGTGCCAGCAGTTTATTTCCTCCAGGACAGGGGACTTACGAGCAGTACTTC
TRBV6-5	TRBD2	.	TRBJ2-3	CASSSLAGDTQYF	TGTGCCAGCAGTTCCCTAGCGGGAGATACGCAGTATTTT
TRBV2	TRBD1	.	TRBJ1-6	CARQGIDNSPLHF	TGTGCCAGACAGGGGATCGACAATTCACCCCTCCACTTT
TRBV18	.	.	TRBJ1-4	CASSRRQSGEKLFF	TGTGCCAGCTCACGAAGACAAAGTGGGGAAAAACTGTTTTTT
TRBV5-1	TRBD2	.	TRBJ2-1	CASSFGGLAGPLQNEQFF	TGCGCCAGCAGCTTTGGCGGACTAGCGGGTCCTCTACAGAATGAGCAGTTCTTC
TRBV6-2/TRBV6-3	.	.	TRBJ2-5	CASNPSWGAETQYF	TGTGCCAGCAACCCTAGCTGGGGCGCAGAGACCCAGTACTTC
TRBV5-5	.	.	TRBJ1-1	CASSAGSWDAPGAFF	TGTGCCAGCAGCGCGGGGTCCTGGGACGCTCCGGGAGCTTTCTTT
TRBV5-1	.	.	TRBJ1-5	CASSLGGANQPQHF	TGCGCCAGCAGCTTAGGAGGGGCCAATCAGCCCCAGCATTTT
TRBV5-1	TRBD1	.	TRBJ2-1	CASSWGTAGNEQFF	TGCGCCAGCAGCTGGGGGACAGCCGGCAATGAGCAGTTCTTC
TRBV7-9	TRBD1	few	TRBJ2-4	CASSARQGAAKNIQYF	TGTGCCAGCAGCGCCCGACAGGGGGCTGCCAAAAACATTCAGTACTTC
TRBV5-4	.	.	TRBJ2-3	CAMGGAHTDTQYF	TGTGCCATGGGGGGGGCTCACACAGATACGCAGTATTTT
TRBV10-3	TRBD1	.	TRBJ2-1	CAIRGDRGSFNEQFF	TGTGCCATCAGGGGTGACAGGGGGAGTTTCAATGAGCAGTTCTTC
TRBV6-5	TRBD1	.	TRBJ2-7	CASSYGDRTYEQYF	TGTGCCAGCAGTTATGGGGACAGGACCTACGAGCAGTACTTC
TRBV3-1/TRBV3-2	.	.	TRBJ2-1	CASSETSGAFGGEQFF	TGTGCCAGCAGCGAAACTTCGGGAGCCTTCGGGGGTGAGCAGTTCTTC
TRBV5-5	TRBD1	.	TRBJ1-5	CASSQDRGGLGNQPQHF	TGTGCCAGCAGCCAGGACAGGGGGGGACTCGGCAATCAGCCCCAGCATTTT
TRBV3-1/TRBV3-2	.	once	TRBJ1-3	CASSQDTRARSTGNTIYF	TGTGCCAGCAGCCAAGATACGAGGGCTCGAAGCACTGGAAACACCATATATTTT
TRBV29-1	TRBD1	.	TRBJ1-2	CSVGQGDGGYTF	TGCAGCGTCGGACAGGGAGACGGTGGCTACACCTTC
TRBV18	TRBD1	.	TRBJ2-7	CASLDRATTYEQYF	TGTGCCAGCTTGGACAGGGCCACCACCTACGAGCAGTACTTC
TRBV3-1/TRBV3-2	.	.	TRBJ1-1	CASSPRGGAGTEAFF	TGTGCCAGCAGCCCCCGCGGCGGTGCGGGCACTGAAGCTTTCTTT
TRBV14	.	.	TRBJ2-7	CASSQVIRASSYEQYF	TGTGCCAGCAGCCAAGTGATCAGGGCATCCTCCTACGAGCAGTACTTC
TRBV4-1	TRBD1	.	TRBJ2-1	CASSPTGTAANNEQFF	TGCGCCAGCAGCCCAACTGGGACAGCGGCCAACAATGAGCAGTTCTTC
TRBV27	TRBD2	.	TRBJ2-2	CASTKAGGVTGELFF	TGTGCCAGCACCAAAGCGGGAGGGGTCACCGGGGAGCTGTTTTTT
TRBV2	.	.	TRBJ1-5	CASQVGGLSNQPQHF	TGTGCCAGTCAAGTGGGGGGGCTTAGCAATCAGCCCCAGCATTTT
TRBV11-2	.	.	TRBJ2-3	CASSSYVQGDTQYF	TGTGCCAGCAGCTCTTATGTACAGGGAGATACGCAGTATTTT
TRBV19	TRBD2	.	TRBJ2-2	CASSGTSGNTGELFF	TGTGCCAGTAGTGGGACTAGCGGGAACACCGGGGAGCTGTTTTTT
TRBV28	TRBD1	few	TRBJ1-1	CASSPPATGATEAFF	TGTGCCAGCAGTCCTCCCGCGACAGGGGCCACTGAAGCTTTCTTT
TRBV25-1	.	once	TRBJ2-3	CASSRYTDTQYF	TGTGCCAGCAGCCGGTACACAGATACGCAGTATTTT
TRBV6-5	.	.	TRBJ2-7	CARPARLSYEQYF	TGTGCCAGGCCGGCTAGGTTGTCCTACGAGCAGTACTTC
TRBV30	.	.	TRBJ2-1	CAWSPTRGEQFF	TGTGCCTGGAGCCCAACAAGGGGTGAGCAGTTCTTC
TRBV28	.	.	TRBJ1-2	CASTYRAGSGDYGYTF	TGTGCCAGCACCTATCGTGCGGGGTCGGGGGACTATGGCTACACCTTC
TRBV1	.	.	TRBJ2-3	CTSSQKTGMCGDTQYF	TGCACCAGCAGCCAAAAGACAGGGATGTGCGGAGATACGCAGTATTTT
TRBV5-5	.	few	TRBJ2-2	CASNYNTGELFF	TGTGCCAGCAACTATAACACCGGGGAGCTGTTTTTT
TRBV7-2	.	.	TRBJ2-3	CASSFGTLASTDTQYF	TGTGCCAGCAGCTTCGGGACATTAGCTAGCACAGATACGCAGTATTTT
TRBV11-2	TRBD2	.	TRBJ2-7	CASSLGGLAGGSYEQYF	TGTGCCAGCAGCTTAGGGGGACTAGCGGGAGGTAGCTACGAGCAGTACTTC
TRBV2	TRBD1	.	TRBJ1-2	CASSTGTESYGYTF	TGTGCCAGCAGTACTGGGACAGAGAGCTATGGCTACACCTTC
TRBV4-2	.	.	TRBJ1-6	CASSQTRDTGSTHNSPLHF	TGTGCCAGCAGCCAAACTCGGGACACCGGCTCTACTCATAATTCACCCCTCCACTTT
TRBV7-2	TRBD1	.	TRBJ2-3	CASSLVSGTGTDTQYF	TGTGCCAGCAGTCTTGTCTCCGGGACAGGGACAGATACGCAGTATTTT
TRBV7-2	TRBD2	once	TRBJ2-7	CASSLVPSGGPGEQYF	TGTGCCAGCAGCTTAGTTCCCAGCGGGGGGCCGGGGGAGCAGTACTTC
TRBV29-1	TRBD2	.	TRBJ2-7	CSVGVGGAYEQYF	TGCAGCGTTGGAGTGGGGGGGGCCTACGAGCAGTACTTC
TRBV9	.	.	TRBJ2-2	CASSPAGANTGELFF	TGTGCCAGCAGCCCAGCGGGCGCGAACACCGGGGAGCTGTTTTTT
TRBV11-2	TRBD2	.	TRBJ2-1	CASSQRLAKSYNEQFF	TGTGCCAGCAGCCAAAGACTAGCGAAATCCTACAATGAGCAGTTCTTC